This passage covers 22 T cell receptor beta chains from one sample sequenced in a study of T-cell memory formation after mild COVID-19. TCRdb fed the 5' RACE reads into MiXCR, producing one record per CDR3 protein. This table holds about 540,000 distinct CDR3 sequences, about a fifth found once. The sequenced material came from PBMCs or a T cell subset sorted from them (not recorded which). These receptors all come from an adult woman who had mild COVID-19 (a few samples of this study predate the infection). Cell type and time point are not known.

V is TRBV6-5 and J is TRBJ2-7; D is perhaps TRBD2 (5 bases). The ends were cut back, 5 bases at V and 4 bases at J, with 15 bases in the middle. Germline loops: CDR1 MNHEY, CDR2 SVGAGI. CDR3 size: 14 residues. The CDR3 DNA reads TGTGCCAGCAGTGCGTACGGGGAGAATTACGAGCAGTACTTC. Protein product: CASSAYGENYEQYF.

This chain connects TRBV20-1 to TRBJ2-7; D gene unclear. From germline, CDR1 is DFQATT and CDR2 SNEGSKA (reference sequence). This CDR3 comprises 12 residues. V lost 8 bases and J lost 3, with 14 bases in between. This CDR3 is CSSGPSIYEQYF. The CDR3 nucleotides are TGCAGTAGTGGACCCTCGATCTACGAGCAGTACTTC.

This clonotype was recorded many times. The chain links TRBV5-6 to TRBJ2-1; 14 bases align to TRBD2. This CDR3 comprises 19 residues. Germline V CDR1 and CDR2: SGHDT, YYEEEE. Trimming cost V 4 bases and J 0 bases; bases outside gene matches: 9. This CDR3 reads CASSPGTSGSPLSYNEQFF. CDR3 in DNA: TGTGCCAGCAGCCCAGGGACTAGCGGGAGCCCCCTCTCCTACAATGAGCAGTTCTTC. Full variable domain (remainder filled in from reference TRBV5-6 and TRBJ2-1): DAGVTQSPTHLIKTRGQQVTLRCSPKSGHDTVSWYQQALGQGPQFIFQYYEEEERQRGNFPDRFSGHQFPNYSSELNVNALLLGDSALYLCASSPGTSGSPLSYNEQFFGPGTRLTVL.

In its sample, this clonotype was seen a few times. This CDR3 reads CASSRTFPYEQYF. In DNA, the CDR3 is TGTGCCAGCAGCCGGACTTTCCCCTACGAGCAGTACTTC. The V gene is TRBV14, the J gene TRBJ2-7; perhaps TRBD2 as D (5 bases). Germline-derived CDR1 and CDR2 are SGHDN and FVKESK. The length of the CDR3 is 13 residues. V lost 4 bases and J 2 bases, leaving 9 bases between the germline ends.

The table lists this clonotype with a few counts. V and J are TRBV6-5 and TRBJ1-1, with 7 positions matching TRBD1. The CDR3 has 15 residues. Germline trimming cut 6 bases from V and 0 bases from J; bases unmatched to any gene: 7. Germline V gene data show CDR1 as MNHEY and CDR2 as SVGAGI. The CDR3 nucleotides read TGTGCCAGCAGCAGGGACAGAGGGCTGAACACTGAAGCTTTCTTT. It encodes CASSRDRGLNTEAFF.

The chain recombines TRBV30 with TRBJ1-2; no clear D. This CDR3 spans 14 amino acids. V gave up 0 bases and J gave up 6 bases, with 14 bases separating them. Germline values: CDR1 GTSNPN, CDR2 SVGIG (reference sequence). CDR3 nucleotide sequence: TGTGCCTGGAGTGTTGGGCTGGGAATAGATGGCTACACCTTC. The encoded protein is CAWSVGLGIDGYTF. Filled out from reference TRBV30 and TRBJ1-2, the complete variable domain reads SQTIHQWPATLVQPVGSPLSLECTVEGTSNPNLYWYRQAAGRGLQLLFYSVGIGQISSEVPQNLSASRPQDRQFILSSKKLLLSDSGFYLCAWSVGLGIDGYTFGSGTRLTVV.

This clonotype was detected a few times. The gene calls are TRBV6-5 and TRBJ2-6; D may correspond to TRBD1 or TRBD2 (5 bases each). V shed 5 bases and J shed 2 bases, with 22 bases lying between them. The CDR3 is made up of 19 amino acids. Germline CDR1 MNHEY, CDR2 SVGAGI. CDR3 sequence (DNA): TGTGCCAGCAGTACCGACCGGGGACGAGGAAGAACTGGGGCCAACGTCCTGACTTTC. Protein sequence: CASSTDRGRGRTGANVLTF.

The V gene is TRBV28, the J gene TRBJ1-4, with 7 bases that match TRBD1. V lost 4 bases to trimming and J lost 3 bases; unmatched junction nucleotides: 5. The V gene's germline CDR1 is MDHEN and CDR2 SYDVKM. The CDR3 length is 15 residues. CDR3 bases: TGTGCCAGCAGTTCTACAGGGGCCTCTAATGAAAAACTGTTTTTT. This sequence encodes CASSSTGASNEKLFF.

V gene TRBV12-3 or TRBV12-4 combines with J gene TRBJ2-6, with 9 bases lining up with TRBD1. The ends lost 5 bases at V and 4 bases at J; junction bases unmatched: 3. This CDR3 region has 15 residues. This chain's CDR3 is CASSDRGVGANVLTF. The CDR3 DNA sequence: TGTGCCAGCAGTGACAGGGGGGTCGGGGCCAACGTCCTGACTTTC.

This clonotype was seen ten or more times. The CDR3 here is CASGGSSYEQYF. The DNA of the CDR3 is TGTGCCAGCGGGGGAAGCTCCTACGAGCAGTACTTC. The J gene is TRBJ2-7, the V gene TRBV7-9; D tentatively fits TRBD1 or TRBD2 (5 bases each). The germline V gene encodes CDR1 SEHNR and CDR2 FQNEAQ (reference sequence). This CDR3 has 12 residues. Between the trimmed V and J ends, which lost 8 bases and 0 bases, there was a span of 8 bases.

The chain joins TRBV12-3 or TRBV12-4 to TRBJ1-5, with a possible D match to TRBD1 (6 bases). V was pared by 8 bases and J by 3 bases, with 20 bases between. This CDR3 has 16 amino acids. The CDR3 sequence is CASRLGDTITNQPQHF. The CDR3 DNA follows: TGTGCCAGCCGCTTAGGGGACACCATTACCAATCAGCCCCAGCATTTT.

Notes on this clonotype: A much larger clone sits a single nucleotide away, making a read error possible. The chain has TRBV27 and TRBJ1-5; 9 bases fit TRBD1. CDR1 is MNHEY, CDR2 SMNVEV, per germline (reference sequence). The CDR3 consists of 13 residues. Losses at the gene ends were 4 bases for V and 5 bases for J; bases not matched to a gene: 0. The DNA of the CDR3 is TGTGCCAGCAGTTACAGGGGGCATCAGCCCCAGCATTTT. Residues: CASSYRGHQPQHF.

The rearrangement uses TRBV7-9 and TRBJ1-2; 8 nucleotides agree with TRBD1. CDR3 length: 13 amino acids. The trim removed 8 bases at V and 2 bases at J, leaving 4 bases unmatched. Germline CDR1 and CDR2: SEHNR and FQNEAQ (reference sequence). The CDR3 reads CASAQGANYGYTF. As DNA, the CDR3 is TGTGCCAGCGCCCAGGGGGCAAACTATGGCTACACCTTC.

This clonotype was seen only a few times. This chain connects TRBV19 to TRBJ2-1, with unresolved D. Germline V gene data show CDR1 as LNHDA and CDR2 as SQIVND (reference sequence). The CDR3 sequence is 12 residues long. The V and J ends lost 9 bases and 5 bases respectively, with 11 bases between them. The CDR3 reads CASSDLDNEQFF. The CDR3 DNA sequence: TGTGCCAGCAGCGACCTGGACAATGAGCAGTTCTTC.

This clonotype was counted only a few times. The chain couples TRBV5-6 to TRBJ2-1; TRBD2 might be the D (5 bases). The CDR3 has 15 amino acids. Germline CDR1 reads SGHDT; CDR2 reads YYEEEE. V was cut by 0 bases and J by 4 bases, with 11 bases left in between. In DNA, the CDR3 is TGTGCCAGCAGCTTGGAGCGGCGCTGGTACAATGAGCAGTTCTTC. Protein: CASSLERRWYNEQFF.

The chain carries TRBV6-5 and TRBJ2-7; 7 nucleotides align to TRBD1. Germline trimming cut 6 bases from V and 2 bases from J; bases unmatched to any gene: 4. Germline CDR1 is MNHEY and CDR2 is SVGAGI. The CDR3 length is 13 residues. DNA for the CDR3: TGTGCCAGCAGACGGGACAGAGCCTACGAGCAGTACTTC. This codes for CASRRDRAYEQYF.

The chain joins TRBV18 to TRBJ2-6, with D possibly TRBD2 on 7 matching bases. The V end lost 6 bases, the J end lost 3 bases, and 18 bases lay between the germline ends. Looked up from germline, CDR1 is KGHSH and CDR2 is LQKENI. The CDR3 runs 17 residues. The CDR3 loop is CASSPLGGVGGANVLTF. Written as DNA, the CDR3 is TGTGCCAGCTCCCCCCTAGGGGGGGTAGGTGGGGCCAACGTCCTGACTTTC.

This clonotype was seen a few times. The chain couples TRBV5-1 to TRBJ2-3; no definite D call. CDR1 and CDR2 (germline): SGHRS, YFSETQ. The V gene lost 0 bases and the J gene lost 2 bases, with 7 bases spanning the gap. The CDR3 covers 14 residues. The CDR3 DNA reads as TGCGCCAGCAGCTTGGAAAGGGCCACAGATACGCAGTATTTT. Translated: CASSLERATDTQYF. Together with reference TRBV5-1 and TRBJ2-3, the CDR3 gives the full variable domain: KAGVTQTPRYLIKTRGQQVTLSCSPISGHRSVSWYQQTPGQGLQFLFEYFSETQRNKGNFPGRFSGRQFSNSRSEMNVSTLELGDSALYLCASSLERATDTQYFGPGTRLTVL.

CDR3 sequence: CSAIGGNADTQYF. The DNA for the CDR3 is TGCAGTGCTATCGGGGGGAACGCAGATACGCAGTATTTT. The gene calls are TRBV20-1 and TRBJ2-3, with 7 bases that match TRBD2. Germline trimming cut 4 bases from V and 4 bases from J; bases unmatched to any gene: 5. This CDR3 is built from 13 residues. Per germline, CDR1 DFQATT and CDR2 SNEGSKA (reference sequence).

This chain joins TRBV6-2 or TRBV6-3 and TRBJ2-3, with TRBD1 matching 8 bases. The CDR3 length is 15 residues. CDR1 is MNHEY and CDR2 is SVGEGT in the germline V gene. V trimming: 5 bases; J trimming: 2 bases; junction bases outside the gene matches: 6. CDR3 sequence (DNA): TGTGCCAGCAGTAGCCGGGACAGGCCCACAGATACGCAGTATTTT. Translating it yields CASSSRDRPTDTQYF.

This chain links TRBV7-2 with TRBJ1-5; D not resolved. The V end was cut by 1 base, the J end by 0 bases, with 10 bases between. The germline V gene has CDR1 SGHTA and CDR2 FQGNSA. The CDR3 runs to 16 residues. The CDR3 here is CASSLVSGNSNQPQHF. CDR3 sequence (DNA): TGTGCCAGCAGCTTAGTATCGGGGAATAGCAATCAGCCCCAGCATTTT.

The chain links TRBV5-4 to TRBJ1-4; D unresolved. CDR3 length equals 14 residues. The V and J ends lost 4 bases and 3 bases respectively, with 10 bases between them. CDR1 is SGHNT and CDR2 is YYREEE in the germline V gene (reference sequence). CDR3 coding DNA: TGTGCCAGCAGCCTGATTGGGCCTAATGAAAAACTGTTTTTT. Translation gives CASSLIGPNEKLFF. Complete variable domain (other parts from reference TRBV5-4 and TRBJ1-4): ETGVTQSPTHLIKTRGQQVTLRCSSQSGHNTVSWYQQALGQGPQFIFQYYREEENGRGNFPPRFSGLQFPNYSSELNVNALELDDSALYLCASSLIGPNEKLFFGSGTQLSVL.